This is a list of T cell receptor beta chains from one sample in a study of CD8 T cells in ankylosing spondylitis. TCRdb analysed the 5' RACE reads with MiXCR anew, one entry per CDR3 protein. This table holds under 85,000 distinct CDR3 sequences, under 5.5% found once. The sample taken for sequencing was blood, either unsorted or a sorted T cell fraction (not recorded which). The receptors shown here come from a male donor with ankylosing spondylitis or in good health (not recorded which). CDR3s include the opening cysteine and the closing phenylalanine or tryptophan. The order of the fields is J gene, clone size, V gene, D gene, CDR3 protein, CDR3 DNA. A D gene is named only where the DNA matches it firmly. Some rows mark clone size as missing; the rest say once, few, many or name a class of expanded clone.

>TRBJ2-3|many|TRBV20-1|.
CSAGGLIGGDSTDTQYF
TGCAGTGCTGGGGGACTTATAGGTGGCGATAGCACAGATACGCAGTATTTT
>TRBJ1-1|many|TRBV25-1|TRBD1
CASGGTGAFF
TGTGCCAGCGGAGGGACAGGGGCTTTCTTT
>TRBJ2-7|many|TRBV7-8|.
CASSLGRTFGSYEQYF
TGTGCCAGCAGCTTAGGCAGGACGTTCGGATCCTACGAGCAGTACTTC
>TRBJ2-1|many|TRBV15|.
CATTVGTGPNEQFF
TGTGCCACCACCGTGGGCACAGGGCCGAATGAGCAGTTCTTC
>TRBJ2-2|many|TRBV28|.
CASSLPVGGELFF
TGTGCCAGCAGTTTACCTGTGGGCGGGGAGCTGTTTTTT
>TRBJ1-1|many|TRBV27|TRBD1
CASSFPGTGLMNTEAFF
TGTGCCAGCAGTTTTCCCGGGACAGGTCTGATGAACACTGAAGCTTTCTTT
>TRBJ2-5|many|TRBV5-1|TRBD2
CASSWGGGQETQYF
TGCGCCAGCAGCTGGGGGGGGGGACAAGAGACCCAGTACTTC
>TRBJ2-3|many|TRBV20-1|.
CSAREALGRTDTQYF
TGCAGTGCTAGGGAAGCCTTGGGACGCACAGATACGCAGTATTTT
>TRBJ1-6|many|TRBV20-1|TRBD1
CSAPNRGGRTGPLHF
TGCAGTGCTCCGAACCGCGGCGGACGGACAGGGCCCCTCCACTTT
>TRBJ1-1|.|TRBV18|.
CASSPASNTEAFF
TGTGCCAGCTCACCGGCCTCGAACACTGAAGCTTTCTTT
>TRBJ2-1|many|TRBV2|.
CASSESGGDYNEQFF
TGTGCCAGCAGTGAGTCCGGGGGAGATTACAATGAGCAGTTCTTC
>TRBJ2-7|many|TRBV4-1|.
CASSQDRREHYEQYF
TGCGCCAGCAGCCAAGATCGGAGGGAGCACTACGAGCAGTACTTC
>TRBJ1-2|many|TRBV29-1|.
CSAGNYGYTF
TGCAGCGCGGGGAACTATGGCTACACCTTC
>TRBJ2-7|many|TRBV6-2/TRBV6-3|.
CATAFGGPYEQYF
TGTGCCACCGCGTTCGGGGGACCCTACGAGCAGTACTTC
>TRBJ2-3|many|TRBV6-5|.
CASGVYTDTQYF
TGTGCCAGCGGGGTTTACACAGATACGCAGTATTTT
>TRBJ1-1|many|TRBV27|.
CASKYEGHTEAFF
TGTGCCAGCAAGTATGAGGGCCACACTGAAGCTTTCTTT
>TRBJ2-5|many|TRBV29-1|.
CSVDPRGLEETQYF
TGCAGCGTTGACCCCAGGGGACTTGAAGAGACCCAGTACTTC
>TRBJ1-1|many|TRBV3-1|TRBD1
CASSLRTGGSSEAFF
TGTGCCAGCAGCCTTCGCACAGGGGGAAGTTCTGAAGCTTTCTTT
>TRBJ2-7|.|TRBV20-1|.
CSASGSTYEQYF
TGCAGTGCTAGCGGATCGACCTACGAGCAGTACTTC
>TRBJ1-4|many|TRBV12-3/TRBV12-4|.
CASSLIGTQNEKLFF
TGTGCCAGCAGTTTAATAGGGACCCAAAATGAAAAACTGTTTTTT
>TRBJ1-1|many|TRBV4-1|.
CASSQRQPYEDTEAFF
TGCGCCAGCAGCCAAAGGCAGCCCTATGAGGACACTGAAGCTTTCTTT
>TRBJ2-2|many|TRBV15|.
CATSTRGYGELFF
TGTGCCACCAGCACCAGGGGTTACGGGGAGCTGTTTTTT
>TRBJ1-6|many|TRBV6-1|.
CASTKSWTLTDSPLHF
TGTGCCAGCACCAAAAGTTGGACCTTAACCGATTCACCCCTCCACTTT